These T cell receptor beta chains were read from a single sample in a study of T cells expressing NK-cell markers. TCRdb re-analyzed the 5' RACE reads; it lists each CDR3 protein once, without DNA. Its table records a few hundred thousand distinct CDR3 sequences. Specimen: blood T cells: a sorted CD56 or NKG2C T cell subset, CD4+ or CD8+ T cells, or bulk PBMC T cells (not recorded which). All receptors derive from a young man in good health. Each CDR3 is given with its conserved first and last residue. Each record gives: J gene, V gene, CDR3 protein.

j_call: TRBJ2-3; v_call: TRBV27; cdr3_aa: CASSLLYGDTQYF
j_call: TRBJ2-3; v_call: TRBV6-2/TRBV6-3; cdr3_aa: CASSYWRENTDTQYF
j_call: TRBJ2-1; v_call: TRBV19; cdr3_aa: CASKGLANNEQFF
j_call: TRBJ2-3; v_call: TRBV9; cdr3_aa: CASSALQQSSTDTQYF
j_call: TRBJ2-4; v_call: TRBV12-3/TRBV12-4; cdr3_aa: CASGNFLAKNIQYF
j_call: TRBJ1-1; v_call: TRBV18; cdr3_aa: CASSPQSREGAFF
j_call: TRBJ2-3; v_call: TRBV9; cdr3_aa: CASSVVTGFSTDTQYF
j_call: TRBJ2-3; v_call: TRBV12-3/TRBV12-4; cdr3_aa: CASQSSKYTDTQYF
j_call: TRBJ2-7; v_call: TRBV6-5; cdr3_aa: CASSSNRDRVTYEQYF
j_call: TRBJ1-1; v_call: TRBV29-1; cdr3_aa: CSGGHPNTEAFF
j_call: TRBJ2-3; v_call: TRBV5-1; cdr3_aa: CASSFERTSTDTQYF
j_call: TRBJ2-3; v_call: TRBV24-1; cdr3_aa: CATSDRFGSPRTDTQYF
j_call: TRBJ2-1; v_call: TRBV29-1; cdr3_aa: CSVSRELLAGEQFF
j_call: TRBJ2-2; v_call: TRBV10-3; cdr3_aa: CAISGMALGITGELFF
j_call: TRBJ1-4; v_call: TRBV10-3; cdr3_aa: CAISEGYLEKLFF
j_call: TRBJ2-3; v_call: TRBV12-3/TRBV12-4; cdr3_aa: CASSLTSGSLDTQYF
j_call: TRBJ1-2; v_call: TRBV12-3/TRBV12-4; cdr3_aa: CASTAGLRANYGYTF
j_call: TRBJ1-2; v_call: TRBV6-2/TRBV6-3; cdr3_aa: CASSHTKGKDGYTF
j_call: TRBJ1-4; v_call: TRBV5-1; cdr3_aa: CASSFLPGQLNEKLFF
j_call: TRBJ2-5; v_call: TRBV7-8; cdr3_aa: CASSLRDRGLETQYF
j_call: TRBJ2-6; v_call: TRBV18; cdr3_aa: CASSPTGVSSGANVLTF
j_call: TRBJ1-4; v_call: TRBV20-1; cdr3_aa: CSARAHLRQINNEKLFF
j_call: TRBJ2-1; v_call: TRBV20-1; cdr3_aa: CSALTSGANAYNEQFF
j_call: TRBJ1-2; v_call: TRBV4-2; cdr3_aa: CASSQDSGDGTF
j_call: TRBJ2-7; v_call: TRBV27; cdr3_aa: CASSWVASGSHEQYF
j_call: TRBJ2-5; v_call: TRBV4-2; cdr3_aa: CASSQDEREGTETQYF
j_call: TRBJ1-5; v_call: TRBV18; cdr3_aa: CASSPGRGTGPYDNQPQHF
j_call: TRBJ2-7; v_call: TRBV7-2; cdr3_aa: CASSLSRGYEQYF
j_call: TRBJ2-5; v_call: TRBV7-8; cdr3_aa: CASSRRLAGRGETQYF
j_call: TRBJ2-3; v_call: TRBV7-2; cdr3_aa: CASSYRGAGRLDTQYF
j_call: TRBJ2-2; v_call: TRBV5-1; cdr3_aa: CASKVTLAGSNTGELFF
j_call: TRBJ2-7; v_call: TRBV5-5; cdr3_aa: CASSLAGSHEQYF
j_call: TRBJ2-4; v_call: TRBV20-1; cdr3_aa: CSAKSGSVVENIQYF
j_call: TRBJ1-2; v_call: TRBV7-9; cdr3_aa: CASSLKQPDHGYTF
j_call: TRBJ2-1; v_call: TRBV20-1; cdr3_aa: CSARASSPGLTEQFF
j_call: TRBJ2-3; v_call: TRBV12-3/TRBV12-4; cdr3_aa: CASMSSSNTQYF